Shown below are 13 T cell receptor beta chains from a single sample sequenced in a study of response to subunit inactivated influenza vaccine. TCRdb processed the RT-PCR reads anew with MiXCR; each CDR3 protein has one entry. The sample lists approximately 480,000 distinct CDR3 sequences, approximately 11% occurring once. The sequencing used PBMCs from blood, collected about 40 days after vaccination. Receptors originate from a middle-aged man who received an inactivated influenza vaccine.

There are many counts of this clonotype. The chain carries TRBV20-1 and TRBJ1-2; 7 bases align to TRBD1. This CDR3 is 14 amino acids long. CDR1 is DFQATT, CDR2 SNEGSKA, per germline (reference sequence). V dropped 0 bases and J dropped 8; count of bases not matched to a gene: 9. CDR3 sequence: CSARDLEGANGYTF. As DNA, the CDR3 is TGCAGTGCTAGAGATCTGGAGGGGGCGAACGGCTACACCTTC.

This clonotype was counted between two and nine times. This sequence joins TRBV4-3 and TRBJ1-2; TRBD1 matches at 8 bases. J gave up 1 base and V 3 bases, and 1 base lay outside the gene matches. The length of the CDR3 is 14 residues. CDR1 is LGHNA and CDR2 is YSLEER in the germline V gene. CDR3 sequence: CASSHDRGNYGYTF. CDR3 DNA sequence: TGCGCCAGCAGCCATGACAGGGGTAACTATGGCTACACCTTC.

This chain uses TRBV7-2 with TRBJ2-2; D is perhaps TRBD1 (6 bases). Germline assignment: CDR1 SGHTA and CDR2 FQGNSA. This CDR3 is built from 15 residues. V lost 5 bases to trimming and J lost 3 bases, with 13 bases between them. CDR3 in amino acids: CASSPTGPHTGELFF. CDR3 in DNA: TGTGCCAGCAGCCCGACAGGACCCCACACCGGGGAGCTGTTTTTT. The whole variable domain, filled in from reference TRBV7-2 and TRBJ2-2, reads GAGVSQSPSNKVTEKGKDVELRCDPISGHTALYWYRQSLGQGLEFLIYFQGNSAPDKSGLPSDRFSAERTGGSVSTLTIQRTQQEDSAVYLCASSPTGPHTGELFFGEGSRLTVL.

This clonotype was detected only a few times. The V and J genes are TRBV7-9 and TRBJ2-1; 11 bases line up with TRBD2. The junction had 5 bases not matched to a gene; V was cut back by 1 base and J by 3 bases. The CDR3 is made up of 17 amino acids. Looked up from germline, CDR1 is SEHNR and CDR2 is FQNEAQ (reference sequence). The CDR3 DNA reads as TGTGCCAGCAGCTTAGGGGGGACTAGCGGAATCTACAATGAGCAGTTCTTC. It yields the protein CASSLGGTSGIYNEQFF.

This clonotype showed up many times. The chain combines TRBV28 with TRBJ1-2, with 9 bases matching TRBD1. This CDR3 region has 14 residues. The trim removed 5 bases at V and 4 bases at J, leaving 5 bases unmatched. Germline V gene data show CDR1 as MDHEN and CDR2 as SYDVKM. CDR3 sequence (DNA): TGTGCCAGCAGTCCCGGACAGGGGAGCTATGGCTACACCTTC. It codes for CASSPGQGSYGYTF.

This clonotype was seen a few times. The genes are TRBV9 and TRBJ2-3; D unclear. CDR1 SGDLS and CDR2 YYNGEE come from the germline V gene. This CDR3 comprises 17 residues. Between the trimmed V and J ends, which lost 3 bases and 2 bases, there was a span of 19 bases. Here the CDR3 reads CASSARPQETYTDTQYF. CDR3 DNA sequence: TGTGCCAGCAGCGCAAGACCTCAGGAGACCTACACAGATACGCAGTATTTT.

The chain's CDR3 is CASSFGTSASTDTQYF. CDR3 coding DNA: TGTGCCAGCAGTTTCGGGACTAGCGCTAGCACAGATACGCAGTATTTT. The chain employs TRBV27 and TRBJ2-3; 10 bases map to TRBD2. CDR3 length: 16 residues. Germline assignment: CDR1 MNHEY and CDR2 SMNVEV (reference sequence). V shed 3 bases and J 0 bases; nucleotides not matched to a gene: 3.

This clonotype was seen more than once but under ten times. J is TRBJ2-5 and V is TRBV7-9; D tentatively fits TRBD1 or TRBD2 (5 bases each). The V gene's germline CDR1 is SEHNR and CDR2 FQNEAQ (reference sequence). The CDR3 is 14 residues long. The V end lost 1 base, the J end lost 7 bases, and 13 bases lay between the germline ends. CDR3 DNA: TGTGCCAGCAGCTTAGAGGCAAAGAGGGGGACCCAGTACTTC. Its translation is CASSLEAKRGTQYF.

A few counts support this clonotype. As DNA, the CDR3 is TGTGCCATCAGCCCGGGACTAGCGGGGGGCCTAGCCAAAAACATTCAGTACTTC. It is translated as CAISPGLAGGLAKNIQYF. The chain joins TRBV10-3 to TRBJ2-4, with 15 bases lining up with TRBD2. The CDR3 consists of 18 residues. Germline CDR1 ENHRY, CDR2 SYGVKD. V gave up 6 bases and J gave up 0 bases; unmatched junction bases: 6.

This clonotype came up many times. This sequence joins TRBV28 and TRBJ1-2; D is uncertain. Germline CDR1 is MDHEN and CDR2 is SYDVKM. V lost 6 bases and J 3 bases, leaving 14 bases between the germline ends. The CDR3 consists of 14 residues. This CDR3 is CASSEGRVHYGYTF. The CDR3 bases are TGTGCCAGCAGCGAAGGGCGGGTTCACTATGGCTACACCTTC.

The chain uses TRBV18 and TRBJ2-1; D gene uncertain. V was trimmed by 2 bases and J by 0 bases, leaving 11 bases between them. Germline-derived CDR1 and CDR2 are KGHSH and LQKENI. The CDR3 has 16 amino acids. The CDR3 nucleotides are TGTGCCAGCTCACCAGACGAGGAAAGCTCCTACAATGAGCAGTTCTTC. Amino acid sequence: CASSPDEESSYNEQFF.

V usage is TRBV9 and J usage is TRBJ2-5, with D maybe TRBD1 (5 bases). The CDR3 spans 13 residues. The V and J ends lost 7 bases and 5 bases respectively, with 15 bases between them. From germline, CDR1 is SGDLS and CDR2 YYNGEE. CDR3 residues: CASAGWGRETQYF. The CDR3 DNA follows: TGTGCCAGCGCAGGTTGGGGCCGGGAGACCCAGTACTTC.

The CDR3 DNA follows: TGCAGTGCTAGAGATATGAACAGGGGAAGCAATCAGCCCCAGCATTTT. It encodes CSARDMNRGSNQPQHF. The chain is built from TRBV20-1 and TRBJ1-5, with TRBD1 matching over 7 bases. Germline V gene data show CDR1 as DFQATT and CDR2 as SNEGSKA (reference sequence). The CDR3 length is 16 residues. Trimming at V came to 0 bases and at J to 1 base, leaving 6 bases not matched to a gene.